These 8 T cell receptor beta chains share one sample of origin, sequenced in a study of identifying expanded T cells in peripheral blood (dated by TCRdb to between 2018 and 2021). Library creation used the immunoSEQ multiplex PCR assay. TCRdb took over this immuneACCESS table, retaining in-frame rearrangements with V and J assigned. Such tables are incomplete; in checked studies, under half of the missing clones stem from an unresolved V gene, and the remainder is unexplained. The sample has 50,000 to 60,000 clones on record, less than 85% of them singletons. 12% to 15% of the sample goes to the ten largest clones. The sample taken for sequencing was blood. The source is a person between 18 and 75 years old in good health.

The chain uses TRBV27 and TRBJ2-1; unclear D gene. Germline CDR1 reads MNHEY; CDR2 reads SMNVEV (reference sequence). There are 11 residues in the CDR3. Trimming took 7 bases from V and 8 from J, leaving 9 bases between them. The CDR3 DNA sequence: TGTGCCAGCACCCACATGCATGAGCAGTTCTTC. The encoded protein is CASTHMHEQFF.

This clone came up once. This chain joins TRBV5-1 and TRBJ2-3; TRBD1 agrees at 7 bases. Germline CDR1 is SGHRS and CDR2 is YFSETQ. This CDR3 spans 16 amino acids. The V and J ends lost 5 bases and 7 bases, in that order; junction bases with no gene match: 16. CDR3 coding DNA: TGCGCCAGCAGGGGCCGGGACAGCCCCAACGAGAATACGCAGTATTTT. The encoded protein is CASRGRDSPNENTQYF.

CDR3 bases: TGTGCCAGTAATCCTTCACGGACAGGGCGAGGAAACACCATATATTTT. This sequence encodes CASNPSRTGRGNTIYF. The chain couples TRBV19 to TRBJ1-3; the match to TRBD1 covers 8 bases. Germline CDR1 and CDR2: LNHDA and SQIVND (reference sequence). This CDR3 spans 16 amino acids. Trimming removed 7 bases from V and 4 bases from J; junction bases left unmatched: 12.

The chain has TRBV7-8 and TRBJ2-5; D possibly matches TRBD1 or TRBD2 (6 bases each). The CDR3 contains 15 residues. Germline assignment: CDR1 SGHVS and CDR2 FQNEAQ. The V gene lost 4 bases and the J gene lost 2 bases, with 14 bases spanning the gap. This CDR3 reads CASSSMIGGQETQYF. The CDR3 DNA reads TGTGCCAGCAGCTCGATGATAGGGGGGCAAGAGACCCAGTACTTC.

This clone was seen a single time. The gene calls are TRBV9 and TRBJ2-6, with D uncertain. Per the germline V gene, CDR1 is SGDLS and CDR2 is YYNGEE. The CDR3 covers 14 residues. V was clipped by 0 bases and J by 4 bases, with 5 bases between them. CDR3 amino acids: CASSVGVGANVLTF. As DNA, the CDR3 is TGTGCCAGCAGCGTAGGGGTCGGGGCCAACGTCCTGACTTTC.

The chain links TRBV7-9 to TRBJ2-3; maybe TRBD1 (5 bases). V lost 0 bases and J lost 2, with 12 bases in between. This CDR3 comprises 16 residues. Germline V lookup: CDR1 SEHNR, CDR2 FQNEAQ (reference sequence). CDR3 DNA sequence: TGTGCCAGCAGCTTAGCGGGTCTAGGGGTCACAGATACGCAGTATTTT. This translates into CASSLAGLGVTDTQYF. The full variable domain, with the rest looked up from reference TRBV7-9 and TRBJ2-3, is DTGVSQNPRHKITKRGQNVTFRCDPISEHNRLYWYRQTLGQGPEFLTYFQNEAQLEKSRLLSDRFSAERPKGSFSTLEIQRTEQGDSAMYLCASSLAGLGVTDTQYFGPGTRLTVL.

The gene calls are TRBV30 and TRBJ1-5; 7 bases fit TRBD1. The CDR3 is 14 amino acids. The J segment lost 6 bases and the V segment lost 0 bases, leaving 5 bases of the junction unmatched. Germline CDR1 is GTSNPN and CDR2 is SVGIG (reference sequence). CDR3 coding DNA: TGTGCCTGGAGTGTCGACAGGGAAGGTCAGCCCCAGCATTTT. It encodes CAWSVDREGQPQHF. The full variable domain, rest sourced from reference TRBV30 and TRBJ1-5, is SQTIHQWPATLVQPVGSPLSLECTVEGTSNPNLYWYRQAAGRGLQLLFYSVGIGQISSEVPQNLSASRPQDRQFILSSKKLLLSDSGFYLCAWSVDREGQPQHFGDGTRLSIL.

CDR3 DNA sequence: TGCGCCAGCAGCCATATTCCGGGGGAGAACACCGGGGAGCTGTTTTTT. As protein: CASSHIPGENTGELFF. The V call is TRBV4-3, the J call TRBJ2-2, with D possibly being TRBD2 (6 bases). Germline assignment: CDR1 LGHNA and CDR2 YSLEER. This CDR3 comprises 16 residues. The V end was cut by 3 bases, the J end by 1 base, with 12 bases between.